Listed below are T cell receptor beta chains from one sample, sequenced in a study of blood T cells in healthy people across ages. TCRdb called the 5' RACE reads again in MiXCR, with one record for every CDR3 protein. The sample lists some 1.6 million distinct CDR3 sequences; 30% to 40% were seen once. What was sequenced was blood. The receptors originated from a woman younger than 45 in good health. CDR3s include the opening cysteine and the closing phenylalanine or tryptophan. D genes are given only for firm matches. A clone size is listed for some rows: how often the clone was seen (once, few, many), or a class if it is expanded.

. TRBJ1-2 . TRBV6-6 TGTGCCAGCAGTGACGGACAGTATGGCTACACCTTC CASSDGQYGYTF
few TRBJ1-1 TRBD1 TRBV20-1 TGCAGTGCCCCCCGGACAGGAGTGAACACTGAAGCTTTCTTT CSAPRTGVNTEAFF
few TRBJ2-5 . TRBV2 TGTGCCAGCAGTGAATCGGGCAGCACGAAGACCCAGTACTTC CASSESGSTKTQYF
few TRBJ2-7 . TRBV4-1 TGCGCCAGCAGCCCCGTCGGACTGGCATCCTACGAGCAGTACTTC CASSPVGLASYEQYF
. TRBJ2-5 . TRBV27 TGTGCCAGCAGCCAACCGCCCAAAGAGACCCAGTACTTC CASSQPPKETQYF
few TRBJ2-5 TRBD2 TRBV25-1 TGTGCCAGCGGGACTAGCGGTGGGGAGACCCAGTACTTC CASGTSGGETQYF
many TRBJ1-4 . TRBV12-3/TRBV12-4 TGTGCCAGCAGCCAGATGGCTAATGAAAAACTGTTTTTT CASSQMANEKLFF
. TRBJ1-4 TRBD1 TRBV5-6 TGTGCCAGCAGCTTGGTGAGAACAGGGGAAGAAAAACTGTTTTTT CASSLVRTGEEKLFF
few TRBJ1-2 . TRBV7-2 TGTGCCAGCAGCCCCTTGGAGAGGAACTATGGCTACACCTTC CASSPLERNYGYTF
many TRBJ2-1 TRBD2 TRBV20-1 TGCAGTGCTAGAGACCTAAGCGGGGGGAGTTACAATGAGCAGTTCTTC CSARDLSGGSYNEQFF
. TRBJ2-2 TRBD2 TRBV4-1 TGCGCCAGCAGCCAAGGGTACGGCCTAGCGGTTTCCGGGGAGCTGTTTTTT CASSQGYGLAVSGELFF
many TRBJ2-5 TRBD2 TRBV10-3 TGTGCCATCGGCCCGACTAGCGGGGGGGCTGAGACCCAGTACTTC CAIGPTSGGAETQYF
. TRBJ2-7 TRBD2 TRBV5-1 TGCGCCAGCAGCCCCGGGACTAGCGGGAGTCTGAACGAGCAGTACTTC CASSPGTSGSLNEQYF
few TRBJ2-1 . TRBV9 TGTGCCAGCAGCGTTGGGGATGAATACAATGAGCAGTTCTTC CASSVGDEYNEQFF
. TRBJ2-7 TRBD1 TRBV6-6 TGTGCCAGCAGTCCTACTTTGGGCCGGGACAGGGGCGAGCAGTACTTC CASSPTLGRDRGEQYF
. TRBJ1-1 . TRBV29-1 TGCAGCGTTGGAAGTTGGGTAGGGAACACTGAAGCTTTCTTT CSVGSWVGNTEAFF
. TRBJ2-7 . TRBV6-5 TGTGCCAGCAGTTATTATTGGGGGGACGAGCAGTACTTC CASSYYWGDEQYF
. TRBJ2-7 TRBD2 TRBV9 TGTGCCAGCAGCGTATCAGCGGGAAGGGCCTACGAGCAGTACTTC CASSVSAGRAYEQYF
. TRBJ2-3 . TRBV24-1 TGTGCCACCAGTGATGTAAATTTTGGCGGGCCCCAGGGGACAGATACGCAGTATTTT CATSDVNFGGPQGTDTQYF
. TRBJ2-3 . TRBV2 TGTGCCAGCAGGGAGGGGGACAACACAGATACGCAGTATTTT CASREGDNTDTQYF